The 24 T cell receptor beta chains listed next were all sequenced from one sample in a study of shared clonotypes between healthy human individuals. Generated by immunoSEQ multiplex PCR, the TCRdb table keeps only in-frame clones and is missing some. The sample includes millions of clones, about 92% of them seen just once. Sequencing was carried out using naive CD4+ T cells from PBMCs. The subset denotes: CD45RA+ positively selected. All receptors come from a man younger than 35 in good health. Some clones in this sample may be carry-over from other donors' samples.

The chain couples TRBV28 to TRBJ2-1; D is possibly TRBD2 (5 bases). Germline CDR1 reads MDHEN; CDR2 reads SYDVKM. With 6 bases removed from V and 5 bases from J, the gap between germline ends came to 14 bases. The CDR3 is 14 residues long. The CDR3 coding sequence is TGTGCCAGCAGATCGGACTCTGCACACAATGAGCAGTTCTTC. It translates to CASRSDSAHNEQFF.

This chain joins TRBV7-2 and TRBJ2-3; D not certain. The ends were cut back, 5 bases at V and 0 bases at J, with 3 bases in the middle. Germline CDR1 and CDR2: SGHTA and FQGNSA. The CDR3 loop spans 12 amino acids. CDR3 DNA sequence: TGTGCCAGCAGCAAGAGCACAGATACGCAGTATTTT. This gives the protein CASSKSTDTQYF.

The chain links TRBV6-5 to TRBJ2-1; D remains ambiguous. CDR1 and CDR2 from the germline V gene are MNHEY and SVGAGI. Between the trimmed V and J ends, which lost 3 bases and 7 bases, there was a span of 7 bases. The CDR3 consists of 12 residues. In nucleotides, the CDR3 is TGTGCCAGCAGTTATTTGGGGAATGAGCAGTTCTTC. It encodes CASSYLGNEQFF.

This chain connects TRBV5-4 to TRBJ2-3; D perhaps matches TRBD1 (5 bases). V was trimmed by 4 bases and J by 5 bases, leaving 11 bases between them. CDR1 and CDR2 from the germline V gene are SGHNT and YYREEE (reference sequence). The CDR3 length is 13 residues. The CDR3 bases are TGTGCCAGCAGCCTCGACAGTAAAGATACGCAGTATTTT. Amino acids: CASSLDSKDTQYF.

In this sample, this clone turned up once. The rearrangement uses TRBV28 and TRBJ2-7; 7 bases agree with TRBD1. Trimming removed 7 bases from V and 3 bases from J; junction bases left unmatched: 9. CDR1 is MDHEN, CDR2 SYDVKM, per germline. This CDR3 region has 14 residues. CDR3 DNA sequence: TGTGCCAGCAACTCGCAGGGGGTATACTACGAGCAGTACTTC. Translating gives CASNSQGVYYEQYF.

This sequence joins TRBV12-5 and TRBJ2-1; no reliable D call. This CDR3 comprises 13 residues. CDR1 and CDR2 (germline): LGHNT, FRNRAP. V shed 5 bases and J shed 7 bases, with 12 bases lying between them. CDR3 loop: CASGPLGGNEQFF. The CDR3 DNA is TGTGCTAGTGGTCCCCTGGGTGGGAATGAGCAGTTCTTC.

The chain joins TRBV10-3 to TRBJ1-3; 8 nucleotides align to TRBD1. The CDR3 runs to 17 residues. Germline-derived CDR1 and CDR2 are ENHRY and SYGVKD. V lost 3 bases, J lost 0 bases, and 7 bases stayed unmatched. The DNA for the CDR3 is TGTGCCATCAGTGATACGACAGGGGAGAGCTCTGGAAACACCATATATTTT. Translation gives CAISDTTGESSGNTIYF.

The chain employs TRBV10-3 and TRBJ1-1; 7 nucleotides agree with TRBD1. This CDR3 contains 13 residues. Germline V gene sequence: CDR1 ENHRY, CDR2 SYGVKD. The V and J ends lost 5 bases and 6 bases, in that order; junction bases with no gene match: 6. The CDR3 sequence is CAISRQGAAEAFF. The CDR3 bases are TGTGCCATCAGTCGACAGGGTGCCGCTGAAGCTTTCTTT.

This clone was seen more than once but under ten times. The chain carries TRBV15 and TRBJ1-5; a possible D gene is TRBD1 (5 bases). The CDR3 totals 16 residues. V lost 2 bases and J 5 bases, leaving 16 bases between the germline ends. CDR1 and CDR2 from the germline V gene are LNHNV and YYDKDF (reference sequence). CDR3 nucleotides: TGTGCCACCAGCAGAAGAACCGGGGCGCGACATCAGCCCCAGCATTTT. As protein: CATSRRTGARHQPQHF.

J is TRBJ1-5 and V is TRBV6-6; D uncertain. Germline-derived CDR1 and CDR2 are MNHNY and SVGAGI (reference sequence). V shed 5 bases and J shed 4 bases, with 9 bases lying between them. This CDR3 region has 13 residues. For the CDR3, the DNA is TGTGCCAGCAGTCCCGACCGGAATCAGCCCCAGCATTTT. It codes for CASSPDRNQPQHF.

This clone was seen more than once but under ten times. The chain combines TRBV5-1 with TRBJ1-2; D ambiguous. Germline V gene sequence: CDR1 SGHRS, CDR2 YFSETQ. With 2 bases removed from V and 5 bases from J, the gap between germline ends came to 13 bases. The CDR3 has 14 residues. CDR3: CASSFGSGSYGYTF. The CDR3 nucleotides read TGCGCCAGCAGCTTCGGCAGCGGATCTTATGGCTACACCTTC.

The rearrangement uses TRBV6-1 and TRBJ1-1, with 11 bases lining up with TRBD1. The CDR3 is made up of 13 amino acids. Germline V CDR1 and CDR2: MNHNS, SASEGT. The junction had 9 bases not matched to a gene; V was cut back by 7 bases and J by 11 bases. The CDR3 region has the DNA TGTGCCAGCAAGGGACAGGGGGTGGTCTGGGCTTTCTTT. Translated, it gives CASKGQGVVWAFF.

Comment on this clone: Other DNA sequences of this sample code for an identical CDR3. This chain connects TRBV6-5 to TRBJ2-7; 7 bases fit TRBD1. V lost 6 bases, J lost 2 bases, and 1 base stayed unmatched. CDR1 is MNHEY, CDR2 SVGAGI, per germline. The CDR3 is 12 amino acids. CDR3 region: CASRTGAYEQYF. In DNA, the CDR3 is TGTGCCAGCAGAACAGGGGCCTACGAGCAGTACTTC.

The chain couples TRBV5-1 to TRBJ2-5; 7 positions agree with TRBD1. The J call may be mistaken, given a closer DNA end match to TRBJ2-7. The CDR3 length is 14 residues. The germline CDR1 and CDR2 sequences are SGHRS and YFSETQ. CDR3 nucleotides: TGCGCCAGCAGCTTGGGGACAGGCAACTACGAGCAGTACTTC. Its translation: CASSLGTGNYEQYF.

The chain recombines TRBV18 with TRBJ2-3; D unclear. V shed 3 bases and J shed 0 bases, with 7 bases lying between them. The CDR3 sequence is 14 residues long. Germline V gene sequence: CDR1 KGHSH, CDR2 LQKENI. As DNA, the CDR3 is TGTGCCAGCTCACCGATGGACAGCACAGATACGCAGTATTTT. Protein product: CASSPMDSTDTQYF.

The chain employs TRBV5-1 and TRBJ1-5; D unclear. Germline V lookup: CDR1 SGHRS, CDR2 YFSETQ. Trimming shortened V by 0 bases and J by 1 base, and 11 bases separated the two germline ends. The CDR3 consists of 16 residues. The CDR3 is CASSLEPLSSNQPQHF. The DNA of the CDR3 is TGCGCCAGCAGCTTGGAGCCGTTGAGCAGCAATCAGCCCCAGCATTTT.

On this clone: This sample also contains other DNA sequences that code for the same CDR3. V and J are TRBV28 and TRBJ2-5; unclear D gene. V was cut by 5 bases and J by 5 bases, with 9 bases left in between. The CDR3 extends over 12 amino acids. In germline, CDR1 is MDHEN, CDR2 SYDVKM. The DNA of the CDR3 is TGTGCCAGCAGTCCGGTTTGGGAGACCCAGTACTTC. This gives the protein CASSPVWETQYF.

Here the CDR3 reads CASRDRVKYEQYF. The CDR3 DNA reads as TGTGCCAGCCGGGACAGGGTTAAGTACGAGCAGTACTTC. V usage is TRBV2 and J usage is TRBJ2-7; 9 bases are a match to TRBD1. Germline-derived CDR1 and CDR2 are SNHLY and FYNNEI. V gave up 8 bases and J gave up 4 bases; unmatched junction bases: 6. CDR3 length: 13 amino acids.

The chain recombines TRBV7-8 with TRBJ2-2; D remains unclear. The V gene's germline CDR1 is SGHVS and CDR2 FQNEAQ. V gave up 2 bases and J gave up 10 bases, with 5 bases separating them. CDR3 length: 11 amino acids. CDR3 loop: CASSLYQELFF. The CDR3 DNA is TGTGCCAGCAGCTTATACCAGGAGCTGTTTTTT.

The genes are TRBV13 and TRBJ2-3; TRBD2 is a possible D gene (6 bases). The CDR3 is 15 residues long. V was shortened by 8 bases and J by 6 bases, with 21 bases between the two germline ends. Germline CDR1 reads PRHDT; CDR2 reads FYEKMQ (reference sequence). The DNA of the CDR3 is TGTGCCAGCGTCCTCGAGCGGAGGGAAATTGATACGCAGTATTTT. Translated, it gives CASVLERREIDTQYF.

The rearrangement joins TRBV5-1 to TRBJ1-2, with a tentative D call TRBD1 (5 bases). Germline V CDR1 and CDR2: SGHRS, YFSETQ. Trimming left V 2 bases short and J 6 bases short, with 11 bases between. CDR3 length equals 13 residues. The CDR3 nucleotides read TGCGCCAGCAGCTTTGGCAGGGAGGATGGCTACACCTTC. It codes for CASSFGREDGYTF.

The V gene is TRBV19, the J gene TRBJ2-5; no reliable D call. Per the germline V gene, CDR1 is LNHDA and CDR2 is SQIVND (reference sequence). This CDR3 has 13 amino acids. V dropped 6 bases and J dropped 7 bases, with 15 bases sitting between them. CDR3 DNA sequence: TGTGCCAGTAGATTGGGCCTCACCGGGACCCAGTACTTC. Translating gives CASRLGLTGTQYF.

This chain joins TRBV11-3 and TRBJ2-1, with TRBD2 matching 8 bases. Germline loops: CDR1 SGHNT, CDR2 YENEEA. The CDR3 runs to 20 residues. The J segment lost 10 bases and the V segment lost 5 bases, leaving 28 bases of the junction unmatched. The CDR3 sequence: CASSHRGRGVLSGRSREQFF. The CDR3 nucleotides read TGTGCCAGCAGCCATCGGGGCAGGGGAGTCTTGAGCGGGAGATCCCGGGAGCAGTTCTTC.

This clone occurred once. Within the sample, other DNA sequences also encode this same CDR3. This CDR3 reads CASSQGGGRETQYF. CDR3 bases: TGTGCCAGCAGCCAAGGAGGCGGGAGAGAGACCCAGTACTTC. J is TRBJ2-5 and V is TRBV4-2; 7 bases align to TRBD2. Unmatched junction bases numbered 3, after V lost 1 base and J lost 4 bases. The CDR3 length is 14 residues. Germline V CDR1 and CDR2: LGHNA, YNFKEQ.